This TCR beta chain was recorded in a study of molecular identifiers for immune sequencing clone quantification. Study at large: Naive CD8 cell RNA, from 20,000 or 100,000 cells, was split five ways in replicates, with four sequenced.

For naive CD8 T cells, sorting used the CD8+CD4-CCR7+CD45RA+ phenotype. CDR3 size: 16 residues. Trimming shortened V by 5 bases and J by 7 bases, and 18 bases separated the two germline ends. Germline CDR1 and CDR2: SEHNR and FQNEAQ (reference sequence). TCRdb re-analysed the PCR reads in MiXCR, keeping a single row per CDR3 protein. The table has approximately 630,000 distinct CDR3 sequences, less than 30% seen once. The sequence was obtained from a human donor in good health. Some libraries in this study had Jurkat cell RNA spiked in. The chain carries TRBV7-9 and TRBJ1-6; D gene uncertain. Sequenced: naive CD8+ T cells from blood, with Jurkat cell RNA spiked in. Subset reported: FACS-sorted CD8+CD4-CCR7+CD45RA+ naive T cells. The CDR3 coding sequence is TGTGCCAGCAGCCACCGTCCGGAGGATAACAATTCACCCCTCCACTTT. Amino acid sequence: CASSHRPEDNNSPLHF. Full variable domain (rest looked up from reference TRBV7-9 and TRBJ1-6): DTGVSQNPRHKITKRGQNVTFRCDPISEHNRLYWYRQTLGQGPEFLTYFQNEAQLEKSRLLSDRFSAERPKGSFSTLEIQRTEQGDSAMYLCASSHRPEDNNSPLHFGNGTRLTVT.